This T cell receptor beta chain came from a study of T cells in Graves' hyperthyroidism and ophthalmopathy. With respect to this clonotype: Antigen unknown. Mismatch with germline at one junction end may stem from a read error.

Findings and caveats of the study: Most thyroid clonotypes with frequency above 0.001 were detected in blood.

Germline CDR1 SGHVS, CDR2 FNYEAQ. The CDR3 contains 15 residues. Authors of the study amplified TCR beta CDR3 regions from RNA transcripts. When the TCR CDR3 underwent first-round RT-PCR, the HTBI primer set was used. One entry per CDR3 protein results from TCRdb running MiXCR on the multiplex PCR reads. The sample holds around 540,000 distinct CDR3 sequences; 35% to 55% are singletons and the top ten take 8.2%. This sequence originates from a woman between 18 and 29 years old with Graves' hyperthyroidism. The specimen sequenced was peripheral blood or thyroid tissue (not recorded which). The chain has TRBV7-6 and TRBJ2-1; 10 nucleotides align to TRBD1. CDR3 sequence: CASTPGQGRNNERFF. For the CDR3, the DNA is TGTGCCAGCACCCCGGGACAGGGGCGGAACAATGAGCGGTTCTTC. The complete variable domain, with remaining parts taken from reference TRBV7-6 and TRBJ2-1, reads GAGVSQSPRYKVTKRGQDVALRCDPISGHVSLYWYRQALGQGPEFLTYFNYEAQQDKSGLPNDRFSAERPEGSISTLTIQRTEQRDSAMYRCASTPGQGRNNERFFGPGTRLTVL.